This T cell receptor (beta chain) was retrieved from a study of blood T cell repertoires in COVID-19. The length of the CDR3 is 15 residues. Germline-derived CDR1 and CDR2 are MRHNA and SNTAGT. Unmatched junction bases numbered 6, after V lost 5 bases and J lost 4 bases. Sequencing used immunoSEQ multiplex PCR; TCRdb keeps in-frame clones, though not all of them. The sample holds 80,000 to 100,000 clones, about 91% seen once. V gene TRBV6-4 combines with J gene TRBJ2-3; 10 bases line up with TRBD1. Sample: peripheral blood. The sequence came from a human donor with active COVID-19. The donor label of this sample is uncertain. The CDR3 DNA reads as TGTGCCAGCAGTCCCGGACAGGGGGAGGCAGATACGCAGTATTTT. Translation: CASSPGQGEADTQYF.